This TCR beta chain emerged from a study of T cell repertoires in cytomegalovirus infection. TCRdb reanalysed the reads using MiXCR and keeps one entry per CDR3 protein. The sample holds tens of thousands of distinct CDR3 sequences, more than 15% seen once. This clonotype has just a few counts. Antigen specificity is unknown. This CDR3 comprises 12 residues. The germline V gene has CDR1 LGHNT and CDR2 FRNRAP. Trimming stripped 7 bases from V and 9 bases from J, with 10 bases between. V and J are TRBV12-5 and TRBJ1-6; D not resolved. The TCR sequence derives from a human donor in good health (CMV status not recorded). Some clones in this sample may be carry-over from other donors' samples. The sequencing here drew on CD8+ T cells from cultured PBMCs, taken from culture after CMV antigen stimulation. CDR3 residues: CASALEGSPLHF. CDR3 DNA: TGTGCTAGTGCCCTGGAGGGTTCACCCCTCCACTTT.